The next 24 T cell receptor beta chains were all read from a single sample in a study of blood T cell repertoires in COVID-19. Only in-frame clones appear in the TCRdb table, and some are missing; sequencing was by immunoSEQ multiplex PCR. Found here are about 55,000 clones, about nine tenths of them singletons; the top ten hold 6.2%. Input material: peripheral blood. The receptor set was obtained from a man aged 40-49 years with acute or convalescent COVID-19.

The CDR3 sequence: CASSLAGGEETQYF. As DNA, the CDR3 is TGCGCCAGCAGCTTGGCCGGGGGTGAGGAGACCCAGTACTTC. The V call is TRBV5-1, the J call TRBJ2-5, with D possibly TRBD2 on 6 matching bases. The CDR3 length is 14 residues. CDR1 SGHRS and CDR2 YFSETQ come from the germline V gene. V gave up 0 bases and J gave up 5 bases, with 11 bases separating them.

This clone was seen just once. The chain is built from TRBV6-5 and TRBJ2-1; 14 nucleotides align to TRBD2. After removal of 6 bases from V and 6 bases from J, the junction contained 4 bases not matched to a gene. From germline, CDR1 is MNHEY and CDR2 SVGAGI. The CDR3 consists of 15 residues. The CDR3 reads CASSTGTSGSNEQFF. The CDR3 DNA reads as TGTGCCAGCAGCACCGGGACTAGCGGGAGCAATGAGCAGTTCTTC.

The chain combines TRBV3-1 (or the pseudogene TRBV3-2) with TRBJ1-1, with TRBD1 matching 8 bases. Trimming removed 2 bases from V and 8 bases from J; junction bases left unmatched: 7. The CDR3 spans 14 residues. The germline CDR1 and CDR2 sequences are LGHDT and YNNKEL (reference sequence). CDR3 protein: CASSQSQGVKEAFF. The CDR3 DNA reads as TGTGCCAGCAGCCAATCACAGGGGGTAAAGGAAGCTTTCTTT.

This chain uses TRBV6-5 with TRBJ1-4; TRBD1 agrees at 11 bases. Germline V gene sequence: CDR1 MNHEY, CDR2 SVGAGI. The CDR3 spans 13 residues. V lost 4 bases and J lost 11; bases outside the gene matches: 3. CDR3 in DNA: TGTGCCAGCAGTTTGGGACAGGGGGTGAAACTGTTTTTT. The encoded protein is CASSLGQGVKLFF.

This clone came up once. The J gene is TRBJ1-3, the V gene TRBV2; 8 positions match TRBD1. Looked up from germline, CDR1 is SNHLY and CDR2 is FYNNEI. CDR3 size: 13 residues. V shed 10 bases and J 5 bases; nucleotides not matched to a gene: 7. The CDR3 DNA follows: TGTGCCACCCCGGACAGGGAGCGAAACACCATATATTTT. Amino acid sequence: CATPDRERNTIYF.

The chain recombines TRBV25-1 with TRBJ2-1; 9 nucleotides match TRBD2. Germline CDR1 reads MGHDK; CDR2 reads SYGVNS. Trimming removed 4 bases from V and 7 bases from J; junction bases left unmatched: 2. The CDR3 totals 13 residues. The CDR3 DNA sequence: TGTGCCAGCAGTGCTAGCGGGGATAATGAGCAGTTCTTC. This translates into CASSASGDNEQFF.

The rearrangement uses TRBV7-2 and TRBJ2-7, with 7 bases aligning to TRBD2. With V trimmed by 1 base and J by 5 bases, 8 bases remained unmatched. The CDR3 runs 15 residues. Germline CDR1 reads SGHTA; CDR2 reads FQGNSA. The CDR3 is CASSLVPGGSNEQYF. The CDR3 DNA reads TGTGCCAGCAGCTTAGTGCCGGGGGGATCTAACGAGCAGTACTTC.

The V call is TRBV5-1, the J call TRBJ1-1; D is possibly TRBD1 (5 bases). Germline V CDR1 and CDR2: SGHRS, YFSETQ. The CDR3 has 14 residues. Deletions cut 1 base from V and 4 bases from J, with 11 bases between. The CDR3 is CASSLLSGGTEAFF. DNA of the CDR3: TGCGCCAGCAGCTTGCTGTCGGGGGGCACTGAAGCTTTCTTT.

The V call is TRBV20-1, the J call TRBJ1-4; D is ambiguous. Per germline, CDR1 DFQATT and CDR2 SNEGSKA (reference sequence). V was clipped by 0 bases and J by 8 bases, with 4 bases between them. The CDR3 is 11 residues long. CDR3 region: CSARDREKLFF. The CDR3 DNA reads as TGCAGTGCTAGAGACAGGGAAAAACTGTTTTTT.

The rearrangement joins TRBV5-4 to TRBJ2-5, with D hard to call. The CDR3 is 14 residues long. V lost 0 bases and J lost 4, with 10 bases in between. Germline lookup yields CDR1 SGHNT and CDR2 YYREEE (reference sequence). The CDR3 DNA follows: TGTGCCAGCAGCTTGGCTAGAAGTGGAGAGACCCAGTACTTC. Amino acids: CASSLARSGETQYF.

The chain's CDR3 is CATMGGTNEKLFF. CDR3 DNA sequence: TGTGCCACCATGGGGGGGACTAATGAAAAACTGTTTTTT. The chain recombines TRBV2 with TRBJ1-4; D may be TRBD1 (5 bases). This CDR3 region has 13 residues. Trimming removed 10 bases from V and 2 bases from J, with 11 bases in between. Germline lookup yields CDR1 SNHLY and CDR2 FYNNEI.

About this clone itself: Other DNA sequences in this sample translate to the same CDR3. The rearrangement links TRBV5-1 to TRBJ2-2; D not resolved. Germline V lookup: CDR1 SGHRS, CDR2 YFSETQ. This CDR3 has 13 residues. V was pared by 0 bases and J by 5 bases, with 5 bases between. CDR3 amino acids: CASSLVSTGELFF. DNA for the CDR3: TGCGCCAGCAGCTTGGTTTCGACCGGGGAGCTGTTTTTT.

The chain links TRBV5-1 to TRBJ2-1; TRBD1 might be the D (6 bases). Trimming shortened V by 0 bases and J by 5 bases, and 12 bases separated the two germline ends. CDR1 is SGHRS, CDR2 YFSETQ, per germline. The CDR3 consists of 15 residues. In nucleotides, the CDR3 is TGCGCCAGCAGCTTGGGAAGAGGGGGTAACAATGAGCAGTTCTTC. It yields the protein CASSLGRGGNNEQFF.

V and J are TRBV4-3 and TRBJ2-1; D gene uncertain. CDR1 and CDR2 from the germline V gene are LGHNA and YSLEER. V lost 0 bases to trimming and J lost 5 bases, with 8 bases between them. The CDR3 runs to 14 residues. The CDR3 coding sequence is TGCGCCAGCAGCCAAGAGCAAGCACACAATGAGCAGTTCTTC. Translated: CASSQEQAHNEQFF.

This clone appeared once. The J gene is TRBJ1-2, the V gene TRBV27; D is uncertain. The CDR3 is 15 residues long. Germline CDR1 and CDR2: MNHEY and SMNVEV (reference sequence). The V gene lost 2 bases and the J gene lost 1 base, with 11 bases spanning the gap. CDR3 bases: TGTGCCAGCAGTTTACTCTCAACAAGTAACTATGGCTACACCTTC. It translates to CASSLLSTSNYGYTF.

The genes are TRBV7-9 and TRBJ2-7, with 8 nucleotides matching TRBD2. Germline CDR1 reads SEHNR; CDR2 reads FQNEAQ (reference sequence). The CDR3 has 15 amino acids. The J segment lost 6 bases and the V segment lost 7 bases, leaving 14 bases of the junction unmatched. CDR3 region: CASKQFREGSLEQYF. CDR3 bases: TGTGCCAGCAAGCAATTCCGGGAGGGCTCGCTCGAGCAGTACTTC.

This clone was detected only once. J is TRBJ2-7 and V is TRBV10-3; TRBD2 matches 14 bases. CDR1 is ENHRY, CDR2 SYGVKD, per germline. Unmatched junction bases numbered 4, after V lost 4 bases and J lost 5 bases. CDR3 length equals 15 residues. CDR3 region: CAISGGLAGVNEQYF. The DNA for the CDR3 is TGTGCCATCAGTGGGGGACTAGCGGGAGTTAACGAGCAGTACTTC.

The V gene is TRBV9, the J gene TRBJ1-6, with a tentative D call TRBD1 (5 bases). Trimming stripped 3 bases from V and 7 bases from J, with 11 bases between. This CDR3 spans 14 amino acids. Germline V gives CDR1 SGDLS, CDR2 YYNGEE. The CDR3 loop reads CASSEGHWNSPLHF. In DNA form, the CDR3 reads TGTGCCAGCAGCGAAGGACATTGGAATTCACCCCTCCACTTT.

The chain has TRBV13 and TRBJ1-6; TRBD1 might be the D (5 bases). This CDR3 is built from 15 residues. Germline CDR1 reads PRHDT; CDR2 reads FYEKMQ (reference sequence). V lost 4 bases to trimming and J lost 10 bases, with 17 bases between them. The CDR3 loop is CASSSRAKQGSPLHF. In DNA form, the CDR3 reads TGTGCCAGCAGCTCCCGGGCCAAGCAGGGCTCACCCCTCCACTTT.

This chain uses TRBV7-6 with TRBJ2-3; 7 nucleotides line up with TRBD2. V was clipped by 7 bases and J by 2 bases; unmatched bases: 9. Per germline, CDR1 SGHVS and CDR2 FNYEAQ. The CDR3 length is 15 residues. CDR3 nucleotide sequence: TGTGCCAGCAAAAGGGCGACTAGCTCCACAGATACGCAGTATTTT. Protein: CASKRATSSTDTQYF.

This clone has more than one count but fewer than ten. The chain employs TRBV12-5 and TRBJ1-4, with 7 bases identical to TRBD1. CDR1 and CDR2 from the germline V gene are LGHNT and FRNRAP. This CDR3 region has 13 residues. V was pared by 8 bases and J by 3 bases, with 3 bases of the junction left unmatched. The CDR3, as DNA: TGTGCTAGTAACAGGGGCGCTAATGAAAAACTGTTTTTT. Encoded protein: CASNRGANEKLFF.

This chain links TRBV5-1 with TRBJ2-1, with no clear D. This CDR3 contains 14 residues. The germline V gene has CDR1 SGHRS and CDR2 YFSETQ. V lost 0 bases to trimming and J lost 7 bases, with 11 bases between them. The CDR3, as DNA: TGCGCCAGCAGCTTGGGGCCACAGTCTAATGAGCAGTTCTTC. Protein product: CASSLGPQSNEQFF.

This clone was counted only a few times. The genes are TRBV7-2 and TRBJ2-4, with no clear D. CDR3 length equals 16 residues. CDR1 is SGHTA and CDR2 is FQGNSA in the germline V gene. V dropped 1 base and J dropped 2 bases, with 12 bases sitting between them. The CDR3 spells CASSLGTGSSKNIQYF. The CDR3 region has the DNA TGTGCCAGCAGCTTAGGTACGGGTTCCTCCAAAAACATTCAGTACTTC.

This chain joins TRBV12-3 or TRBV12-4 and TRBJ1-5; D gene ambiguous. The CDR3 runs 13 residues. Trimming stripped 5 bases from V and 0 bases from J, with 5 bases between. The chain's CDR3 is CASSIHSNQPQHF. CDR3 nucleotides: TGTGCCAGCAGTATTCATAGCAATCAGCCCCAGCATTTT.